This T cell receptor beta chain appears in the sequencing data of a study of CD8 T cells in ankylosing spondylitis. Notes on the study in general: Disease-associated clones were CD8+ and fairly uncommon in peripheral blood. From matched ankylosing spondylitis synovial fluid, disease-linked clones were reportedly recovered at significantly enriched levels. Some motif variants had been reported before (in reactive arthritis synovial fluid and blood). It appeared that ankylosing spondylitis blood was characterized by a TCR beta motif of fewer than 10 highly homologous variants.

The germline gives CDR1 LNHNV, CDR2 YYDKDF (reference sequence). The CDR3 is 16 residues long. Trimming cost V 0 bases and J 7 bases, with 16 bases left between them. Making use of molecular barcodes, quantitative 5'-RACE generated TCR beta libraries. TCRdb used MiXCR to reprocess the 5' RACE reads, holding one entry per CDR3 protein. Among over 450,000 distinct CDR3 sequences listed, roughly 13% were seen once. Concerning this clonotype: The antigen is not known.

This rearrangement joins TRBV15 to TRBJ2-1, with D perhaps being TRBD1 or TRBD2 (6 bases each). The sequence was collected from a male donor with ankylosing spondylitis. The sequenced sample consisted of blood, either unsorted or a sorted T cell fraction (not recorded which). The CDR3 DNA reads TGTGCCACCAGCAGAGATAGCGGACAGAGAAGGAATGAGCAGTTCTTC. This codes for CATSRDSGQRRNEQFF.